Reported below is one TCR beta chain. Its antigen specificity is not known. Base-call qualities are not available, and no considerably larger clone is one nucleotide away. The data stem from a study of graft-versus-host responses after intestinal transplantation (TCRdb year 2021). For the wider study: Multivisceral, liver-intestinal, or isolated intestinal transplants were received by the recipients. All recipients received anti-thymocyte globulin induction followed by maintenance tacrolimus and steroids for roughly three years. Donor T cell macrochimerism was defined as a peak of at least 4% donor T cells among recipient peripheral blood mononuclear cells. A cohort of 24 intestinal transplant recipients, including one retransplant, was enrolled, and a few patients lacking pretransplant specimens were excluded. Alloreactive clones were identified by sequencing pre-transplant mixed lymphocyte reaction products and comparing them with unstimulated pre-transplant donor and recipient T cells. After intestinal transplantation, graft-versus-host and host-versus-graft alloreactive T cell clones in the graft, circulation and bone marrow were tracked using bulk TCR-beta CDR3 sequencing. Rather than going through the commercial service, samples from a few later patients were sequenced in-house on an Illumina MiSeq and processed with MiXCR.

Per the publication, the time point label means: cells obtained before transplantation from donor or recipient. CD3+CD4+ and CD3+CD8+ populations were FACS-sorted from unstimulated pre-transplant donor and recipient cells taken from spleen or lymph nodes. Libraries were built with the immunoSEQ multiplex PCR assay. For most patients, genomic DNA was isolated with the Qiagen DNeasy Blood and Tissue Kit and sent frozen to Adaptive Biotechnologies for TCR sequencing. High-throughput TCR-beta CDR3 sequencing of genomic DNA from most patients was performed by Adaptive Biotechnologies. From the authors' description of their analysis: TCR sequencing data were retrieved from Adaptive's ImmunoSEQ software for roughly 20 patients, whereas three other patients were processed with MiXCR and VDJtools. CD4 versus CD8 sorting errors were corrected by removing sequences found in both subsets at a frequency ratio below 5:1. CDR3 nucleotide sequences shared by donor and recipient were removed because the origin of these sequences could not be assigned. To count as alloreactive, a clone needed at least 2-fold expansion over unstimulated cells and a minimum CFSE-low frequency of 0.002% (template counts) or 0.001% (read counts). Clones detected in sequenced pre-transplant spleen, lymph node, or MLR CFSE-low populations of the donor or recipient were defined as mappable. Cumulative frequency of alloreactive clones was calculated as a percentage of all sequences weighted by copy number. In its TCRdb copy, this immuneACCESS table keeps in-frame sequences only and misses some clones. Where compared with another copy, unresolved V genes explain less than half of these, and the others have no known cause. V, J and clone size are taken as reported in that table, and D and trimming were inferred from the DNA itself. The sample table contains around 100,000 clones; only one count was recorded for 90% to 95% of them. The ten largest clones take up 1.2% of the sample.

From the cysteine up to the phenylalanine, the CDR3 has a length of 14 residues. Just the 42-base CDR3 DNA is kept, in frame starting at base 1. The germline V gene sets CDR1 to SGHRS and CDR2 to YFSETQ. The V and J ends are trimmed by 2 bases and 5 bases, leaving 13 bases between them. The research as a whole found: In patients with donor T cell macrochimerism, the allografts had high GvH to HvG T cell clonal ratios. GvH clones turned up in recipient bone marrow, with some appearing earlier in ileal mucosa or blood, a pattern consistent with an intestinal mucosal origin. The conclusions were limited by the relatively low number and heterogeneity of the intestinal transplant patients. Peak levels of circulating GvH clones were associated with declines in HvG clones early after transplant.

The sample consisted of unstimulated CD8+ T cells sorted from spleen or lymph node cells, taken before transplant. The receptor's source is a human donor who was the organ donor for an intestinal transplant. The chain uses TRBV5-1 and TRBJ1-1, with no D gene named confidently. The DNA sequence reads TGCGCCAGCAGCTTCTTCGACACGGGGACTGAAGCTTTCTTT. It is translated as CASSFFDTGTEAFF.